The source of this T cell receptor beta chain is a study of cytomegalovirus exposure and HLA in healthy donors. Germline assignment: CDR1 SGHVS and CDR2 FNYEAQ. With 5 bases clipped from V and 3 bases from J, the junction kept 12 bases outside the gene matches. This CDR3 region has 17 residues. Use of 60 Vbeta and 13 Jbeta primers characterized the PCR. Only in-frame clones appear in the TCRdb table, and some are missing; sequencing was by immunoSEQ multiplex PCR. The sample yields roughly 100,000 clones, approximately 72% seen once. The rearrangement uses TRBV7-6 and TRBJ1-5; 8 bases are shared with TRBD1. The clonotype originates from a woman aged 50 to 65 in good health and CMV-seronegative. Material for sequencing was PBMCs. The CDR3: CASSPTRGQGSNQPQHF. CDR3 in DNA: TGTGCCAGCAGCCCTACCCGAGGACAGGGTTCCAATCAGCCCCAGCATTTT. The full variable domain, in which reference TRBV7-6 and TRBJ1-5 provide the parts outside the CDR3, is GAGVSQSPRYKVTKRGQDVALRCDPISGHVSLYWYRQALGQGPEFLTYFNYEAQQDKSGLPNDRFSAERPEGSISTLTIQRTEQRDSAMYRCASSPTRGQGSNQPQHFGDGTRLSIL.